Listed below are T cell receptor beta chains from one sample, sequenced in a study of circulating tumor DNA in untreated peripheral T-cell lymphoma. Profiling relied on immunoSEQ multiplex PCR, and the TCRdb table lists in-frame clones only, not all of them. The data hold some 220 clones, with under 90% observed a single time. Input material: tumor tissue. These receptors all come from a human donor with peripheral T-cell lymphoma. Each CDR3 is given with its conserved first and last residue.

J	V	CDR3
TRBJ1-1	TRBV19	CASSMNGRTNTEAFF
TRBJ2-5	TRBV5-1	CASSLASRLQETQYF
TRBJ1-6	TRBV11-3	CASSLGAAYNSPLHF
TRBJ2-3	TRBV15	CATSRGSGDGDTQYF
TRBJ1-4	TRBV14	CASSQGTLGNEKLFF
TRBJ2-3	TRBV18	CASKTSATALSTDTQYF
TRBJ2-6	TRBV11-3	CASSHDGGSGANVLTF
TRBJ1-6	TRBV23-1	CASSQANFIGGVDSPLHF
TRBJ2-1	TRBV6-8	CASSEDRVGEQFF
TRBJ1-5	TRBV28	CASRGRGLQPQHF
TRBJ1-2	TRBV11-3	CASSYRDRGKNGYTF
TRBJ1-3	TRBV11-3	CASSSSEARSGNTIYF
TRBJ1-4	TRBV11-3	CASSSTGFVSEKLFF
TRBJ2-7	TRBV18	CASSPPDRPSYEQYF
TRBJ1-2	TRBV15	CATSRDRGGRLLPYGYTF
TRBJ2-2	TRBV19	CASSIAGRGNTGELFF
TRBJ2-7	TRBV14	CASSRILTYEQYF
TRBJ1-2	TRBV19	CASSIWLGASEDYGYTF
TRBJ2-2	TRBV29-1	CSVLGDRGVPGELFF
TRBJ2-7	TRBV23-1	CASSLGQGSEQYF
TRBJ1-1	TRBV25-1	CASSAYRGMNTEAFF
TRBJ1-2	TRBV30	CAWSGIYGYTF
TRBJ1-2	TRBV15	CATSRQPQGLLYGYTF
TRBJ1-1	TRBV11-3	CASSPSMGTDPHTEAFF
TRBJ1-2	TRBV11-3	CASSPASSFYGYTF
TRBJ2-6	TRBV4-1	CASSFDRSGANVLTF
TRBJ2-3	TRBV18	CASSPLVRDELDTQYF
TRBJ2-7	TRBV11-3	CASSRTSGGYEQYF
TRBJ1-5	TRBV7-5	CASSLDRGNQSQHF
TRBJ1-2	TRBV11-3	CASSLTGPHYGYTF
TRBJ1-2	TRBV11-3	CASSDPDAPNYGYTF
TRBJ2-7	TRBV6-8	CASLLGDETYEQYF
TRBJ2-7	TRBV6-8	CASSPSPVISSEQYF
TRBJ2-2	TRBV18	CASSRDFTNTGELFF
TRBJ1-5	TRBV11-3	CASSLVWTSNQPQHF
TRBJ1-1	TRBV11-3	CASSLNSGAGTEAFF
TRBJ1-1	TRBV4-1	CASSQNLLNTEAFF
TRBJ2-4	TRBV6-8	CASSRDTTLAKNIQYF
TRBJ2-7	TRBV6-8	CASSYSAGDYEQYF
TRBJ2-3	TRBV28	CASSFPGQGFFGTQYF
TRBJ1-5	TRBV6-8	CASNRQLESNQPQHF
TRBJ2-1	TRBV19	CASSITTYNEQFF
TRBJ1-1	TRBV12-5	CASGPGTEAFF
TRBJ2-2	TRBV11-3	CASSLRGTVTGELFF
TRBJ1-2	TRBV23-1	CASSQVRTGSGYGYTF
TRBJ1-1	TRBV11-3	CASSLLGQLNTEAFF
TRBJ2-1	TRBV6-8	CASSSGLRGEQFF
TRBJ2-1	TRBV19	CASSRQGHSYNEQFF
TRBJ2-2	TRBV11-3	CASSKQGAIQTGELFF
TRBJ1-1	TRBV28	CASRPDGRVRSTEAFF
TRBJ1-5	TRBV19	CASSIRRQGYSNQPQHF
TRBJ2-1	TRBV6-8	CASNLGQGPSREYNEQFF
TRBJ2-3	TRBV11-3	CASSLGRESTNTQYF
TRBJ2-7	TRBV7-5	CASSLGLRTVYEQYF